The rows below give T cell receptor beta chains drawn from one sample of a study of identical twins. TCRdb called the 5' RACE reads again in MiXCR, with one record for every CDR3 protein. Of hundreds of thousands of distinct CDR3 sequences listed, around 7.4% are singletons. The same data also contributed to another study, on yellow fever vaccine responses in identical twins.

Sequencing used PBMCs. These receptors all come from a woman under 30 in good health. CDR3s include the opening cysteine and the closing phenylalanine or tryptophan. Each record gives: J gene, D gene, clone size, V gene, CDR3 protein, CDR3 DNA. The D gene is left open where the match is weak. The listing skips clone size in some rows; elsewhere it reads once, few, many or a size class.

TRBJ2-7,NA,many,TRBV12-3/TRBV12-4,CASRLSSYEQYF,TGTGCCAGCAGACTTAGTAGCTACGAGCAGTACTTC
TRBJ2-7,NA,few,TRBV25-1,CASSQMVRGLGTYEQYF,TGTGCCAGCAGTCAGATGGTGAGGGGTCTAGGGACCTACGAGCAGTACTTC
TRBJ2-4,TRBD2,few,TRBV4-2,CASSQDAGGSKNIQYF,TGTGCCAGCAGCCAAGATGCGGGGGGCTCCAAAAACATTCAGTACTTC
TRBJ2-5,TRBD2,few,TRBV18,CASSPPWTRVLLGPQETQYF,TGTGCCAGCTCTCCTCCTTGGACTAGAGTGTTGCTGGGACCGCAAGAGACCCAGTACTTC
TRBJ2-7,TRBD2,few,TRBV12-3/TRBV12-4,CASSLVAGGSYEQYF,TGTGCCAGCAGTTTAGTAGCGGGAGGGTCCTACGAGCAGTACTTC
TRBJ2-3,NA,NA,TRBV7-6,CASSLVGGQPRSTDTQYF,TGTGCCAGCAGCTTAGTTGGCGGCCAGCCCCGCAGCACAGATACGCAGTATTTT
TRBJ2-1,TRBD2,many,TRBV12-3/TRBV12-4,CASSSHVSGSSREEQFF,TGTGCCAGCAGCTCCCACGTTAGCGGGAGTTCCCGGGAAGAGCAGTTCTTC
TRBJ2-1,NA,many,TRBV3-1,CASSLRWDEQFF,TGTGCCAGCAGCCTTCGGTGGGATGAGCAGTTCTTC
TRBJ1-6,NA,few,TRBV10-3,CATTPAGARGDNSPLHF,TGTGCCACCACCCCCGCGGGGGCTAGGGGGGATAATTCACCCCTCCACTTT
TRBJ2-3,NA,few,TRBV9,CASSVARDDTQYF,TGTGCCAGCAGCGTAGCCAGGGATGATACGCAGTATTTT
TRBJ2-7,TRBD1,many,TRBV12-3/TRBV12-4,CASSFVGGGYEQYF,TGTGCCAGCAGTTTCGTAGGGGGCGGCTACGAGCAGTACTTC
TRBJ1-1,TRBD1,many,TRBV5-1,CASSGRGGNTEAFF,TGCGCCAGCAGCGGCAGGGGGGGGAACACTGAAGCTTTCTTT
TRBJ1-2,NA,few,TRBV10-3,CAISESGGHGYTF,TGTGCCATCAGTGAGTCCGGGGGACATGGCTACACCTTC
TRBJ2-5,TRBD2,NA,TRBV25-1,CASSVGGPETQYF,TGTGCCAGCAGTGTGGGAGGGCCTGAGACCCAGTACTTC
TRBJ1-4,TRBD1,few,TRBV12-3/TRBV12-4,CASTSRDREKEKLFF,TGTGCCAGCACCTCGAGGGACAGGGAAAAAGAAAAACTGTTTTTT
TRBJ2-1,TRBD2,many,TRBV3-1,CASRQGGGGANEQFF,TGTGCCAGCAGACAAGGCGGCGGGGGGGCGAATGAGCAGTTCTTC
TRBJ2-2,TRBD1,many,TRBV6-2/TRBV6-3,CASWEGGYTGELFF,TGTGCCAGCTGGGAAGGGGGCTACACCGGGGAGCTGTTTTTT
TRBJ2-3,NA,NA,TRBV19,CASSSIAPSQDTQYF,TGTGCCAGTAGTTCTATTGCCCCCTCTCAAGATACGCAGTATTTT
TRBJ2-2,NA,many,TRBV10-3,CATRMGPGELFF,TGTGCCACCAGGATGGGTCCCGGGGAGCTGTTTTTT
TRBJ2-3,TRBD2,NA,TRBV5-1,CASSFPAGTSGTDTQYF,TGCGCCAGCAGCTTTCCGGCAGGGACTAGCGGCACAGATACGCAGTATTTT
TRBJ2-7,TRBD2,NA,TRBV4-1,CASSPEREHYEQYF,TGCGCCAGCAGCCCCGAGCGGGAGCATTACGAGCAGTACTTC
TRBJ2-5,TRBD2,NA,TRBV5-6,CASTNLRRTSGRPRPETQYF,TGTGCCAGCACCAATCTTAGGCGGACTAGCGGGAGACCCCGTCCGGAGACCCAGTACTTC
TRBJ1-3,NA,many,TRBV2,CASSEAGRSLGNTIYF,TGTGCCAGCAGTGAAGCAGGCAGATCTCTGGGAAACACCATATATTTT
TRBJ2-4,TRBD1,many,TRBV3-1,CASSQEGQGWYIQYF,TGTGCCAGCAGCCAAGAAGGACAGGGGTGGTACATTCAGTACTTC
TRBJ2-3,TRBD1,many,TRBV9,CASSPQTGGDTQYF,TGTGCCAGCAGCCCTCAGACAGGGGGGGATACGCAGTATTTT
TRBJ1-2,NA,many,TRBV28,CASTVGRNYGYTF,TGTGCCAGCACTGTAGGACGGAACTATGGCTACACCTTC
TRBJ2-1,NA,NA,TRBV2,CASSADGNNEQFF,TGTGCCAGCAGCGCGGACGGTAACAATGAGCAGTTCTTC
TRBJ2-1,NA,NA,TRBV3-1,CASSQVAASANNEQFF,TGTGCCAGCAGCCAAGTCGCGGCTAGCGCAAACAATGAGCAGTTCTTC
TRBJ1-3,NA,NA,TRBV5-5,CASSLGQRNSGNTIYF,TGTGCCAGCAGCTTGGGGCAGCGGAACTCTGGAAACACCATATATTTT
TRBJ1-1,TRBD1,few,TRBV6-5,CASSYTGQSEAFF,TGTGCCAGCAGTTACACGGGACAGTCTGAAGCTTTCTTT
TRBJ2-3,TRBD2,many,TRBV29-1,CSVVASGRVSTDTQYF,TGCAGCGTTGTAGCTAGCGGGAGGGTTAGCACAGATACGCAGTATTTT
TRBJ1-1,TRBD1,few,TRBV2,CASSPGTGGPLAFF,TGTGCCAGCAGTCCCGGGACAGGGGGCCCGTTGGCTTTCTTT
TRBJ2-3,TRBD2,NA,TRBV9,CASSVGLADKFTDTQYF,TGTGCCAGCAGCGTGGGACTAGCGGATAAATTCACAGATACGCAGTATTTT
TRBJ2-1,TRBD1,many,TRBV3-1,CASSHRGQGVYNEQFF,TGTGCCAGCAGCCATAGAGGGCAGGGGGTCTACAATGAGCAGTTCTTC
TRBJ1-1,NA,many,TRBV10-3,CAISKRGFAEAFF,TGTGCCATCAGTAAAAGGGGGTTCGCTGAAGCTTTCTTT
TRBJ2-4,NA,NA,TRBV4-2,CASSPTGGLAKNIQYF,TGTGCCAGCAGCCCGACGGGCGGCTTAGCCAAAAACATTCAGTACTTC
TRBJ2-4,NA,NA,TRBV3-1,CAPQGLAKNIQYF,TGTGCCCCCCAGGGTCTAGCCAAAAACATTCAGTACTTC
TRBJ2-2,TRBD1,many,TRBV9,CASSVYPGTVHNTGELFF,TGTGCCAGCAGCGTTTACCCCGGGACAGTTCATAACACCGGGGAGCTGTTTTTT
TRBJ2-1,NA,NA,TRBV4-2,CASSPVVRGGNEQFF,TGTGCCAGCAGCCCGGTCGTTAGGGGTGGGAATGAGCAGTTCTTC
TRBJ2-5,NA,few,TRBV19,CASSMDQETQYF,TGTGCCAGTAGTATGGACCAAGAGACCCAGTACTTC
TRBJ1-2,NA,NA,TRBV12-3/TRBV12-4,CASGPSQGSNYGYTF,TGTGCCAGCGGCCCGTCTCAGGGTTCTAACTATGGCTACACCTTC
TRBJ2-1,NA,NA,TRBV24-1,CATSPGRYKANEQFF,TGTGCCACCAGCCCGGGACGATATAAAGCTAATGAGCAGTTCTTC
TRBJ2-2,NA,few,TRBV24-1,CAVQGTGELFF,TGTGCCGTACAGGGCACCGGGGAGCTGTTTTTT